The present T cell receptor (beta chain) was sequenced within a study of blood T cell repertoires in COVID-19. Germline CDR1 and CDR2: SGHRS and YFSETQ. The CDR3 sequence is 14 residues long. V was cut by 4 bases and J by 13 bases, with 18 bases left in between. The assay was immunoSEQ multiplex PCR, and TCRdb's table has in-frame clones only and misses some. The sample yields approximately 26,000 clones, roughly 87% seen once. Material: peripheral blood. This TCR came from a human donor in a cohort sampled during active COVID-19. The donor label of this sample is uncertain. V usage is TRBV5-1 and J usage is TRBJ1-6; a possible D gene is TRBD1 (5 bases). In nucleotides, the CDR3 is TGCGCCAGCAGCATGGAACCTCGGGGGAAGCCCCTCCACTTT. Encoded protein: CASSMEPRGKPLHF.